One sample yielded the 24 T cell receptor beta chains listed below, sequenced in a study of identical twins. MiXCR, run by TCRdb on the 5' RACE reads, gives a single entry per CDR3 protein. The sample consists of around 450,000 distinct CDR3 sequences, over 12% of them appearing once. This sample also appeared in a second study, on yellow fever vaccine responses in identical twins.

The sample was CD4+ T cells sorted from blood. These receptors all come from a woman between 18 and 29 years old in good health.

The rearrangement joins TRBV7-6 to TRBJ2-5; 7 bases match TRBD2. After removal of 4 bases from V and 2 bases from J, the junction contained 10 bases not matched to a gene. The CDR3 is made up of 16 amino acids. Germline V gene sequence: CDR1 SGHVS, CDR2 FNYEAQ. CDR3 residues: CASSSGLEAIQETQYF. The CDR3 nucleotides read TGTGCCAGCAGCTCCGGACTAGAAGCCATTCAAGAGACCCAGTACTTC.

V is TRBV7-2 and J is TRBJ2-3; D might be TRBD2 (6 bases). Germline lookup yields CDR1 SGHTA and CDR2 FQGNSA. This CDR3 has 14 residues. V lost 5 bases and J lost 2, with 11 bases in between. The CDR3 DNA is TGTGCCAGCAGCAAGGAGGGCCCCACAGATACGCAGTATTTT. The encoded protein is CASSKEGPTDTQYF. Drawing the rest from reference TRBV7-2 and TRBJ2-3, the complete variable domain is GAGVSQSPSNKVTEKGKDVELRCDPISGHTALYWYRQSLGQGLEFLIYFQGNSAPDKSGLPSDRFSAERTGGSVSTLTIQRTQQEDSAVYLCASSKEGPTDTQYFGPGTRLTVL.

In nucleotides, the CDR3 is TGCGCCAGCAGATCCCGGGACAGGCTCCAAGAGACCCAGTACTTC. This gives the protein CASRSRDRLQETQYF. The V call is TRBV5-1, the J call TRBJ2-5; 8 bases match TRBD1. V lost 5 bases and J lost 1; bases outside the gene matches: 7. Germline V gene sequence: CDR1 SGHRS, CDR2 YFSETQ. The CDR3 sequence is 15 residues long.

This clonotype occurred many times. The chain combines TRBV19 with TRBJ2-6, with 7 bases that match TRBD1. Germline CDR1 LNHDA, CDR2 SQIVND (reference sequence). Trimming removed 8 bases from V and 4 bases from J; junction bases left unmatched: 8. This CDR3 is 15 amino acids long. The CDR3 sequence is CASRQGGTGANVLTF. The CDR3 DNA is TGTGCCAGTCGTCAAGGGGGCACAGGGGCCAACGTCCTGACTTTC.

Only a few counts were recorded for this clonotype. The gene calls are TRBV5-6 and TRBJ2-1; D is unclear. The germline gives CDR1 SGHDT, CDR2 YYEEEE. This CDR3 comprises 13 residues. The V end was cut by 1 base, the J end by 9 bases, with 11 bases between. The CDR3 loop reads CASSLTSPGEQFF. The CDR3 DNA reads TGTGCCAGCAGCTTGACCTCACCTGGTGAGCAGTTCTTC.

This chain connects TRBV19 to TRBJ1-1; D is perhaps TRBD1 (6 bases). Trimming cost V 3 bases and J 4 bases, with 12 bases left between them. The CDR3 has 14 amino acids. Germline CDR1 LNHDA, CDR2 SQIVND (reference sequence). The CDR3 DNA reads TGTGCCAGTAGTATGCGGGGGGCGATCACTGAAGCTTTCTTT. Its translation is CASSMRGAITEAFF.

This clonotype was seen a few times. The J gene is TRBJ2-1, the V gene TRBV6-2 or TRBV6-3, with D possibly TRBD2 on 6 matching bases. CDR1 MNHEY and CDR2 SVGEGT come from the germline V gene. The CDR3 extends over 15 amino acids. The V end lost 10 bases, the J end lost 3 bases, and 19 bases lay between the germline ends. The CDR3 nucleotides are TGTGCCACCAACTCCAAACGGAGGGACTACAATGAGCAGTTCTTC. Protein: CATNSKRRDYNEQFF.

This clonotype was found many times. Written as DNA, the CDR3 is TGTGCCAGCAGCCGCAGCACTGAAGCTTTCTTT. This codes for CASSRSTEAFF. The chain combines TRBV3-1 with TRBJ1-1; no definite D call. The V end was cut by 4 bases, the J end by 4 bases, with 4 bases between. CDR3 length equals 11 residues. Germline V gene lookup returns CDR1 LGHDT and CDR2 YNNKEL (reference sequence).

The rearrangement links TRBV7-2 to TRBJ2-7; no clear D. Trimming pared 2 bases from V and 0 bases from J, leaving 11 bases between. Germline CDR1 is SGHTA and CDR2 is FQGNSA. The CDR3 loop spans 15 amino acids. CDR3 residues: CASSLRTSRSYEQYF. The CDR3 DNA is TGTGCCAGCAGCTTAAGGACCTCCCGCTCCTACGAGCAGTACTTC.

Many counts were recorded for this clonotype. CDR3 DNA sequence: TGTGCCAGCAGTCGGGACAGGGCATCCTCCCTCCACTTT. Protein: CASSRDRASSLHF. The gene calls are TRBV12-3 or TRBV12-4 and TRBJ1-6, with 9 positions matching TRBD1. V lost 5 bases and J lost 14; bases outside the gene matches: 7. CDR3 size: 13 residues.

This clonotype was detected only a few times. The J gene is TRBJ2-1, the V gene TRBV10-3, with D possibly TRBD2 on 7 matching bases. Germline V gene lookup returns CDR1 ENHRY and CDR2 SYGVKD. The CDR3 is made up of 16 amino acids. V gave up 7 bases and J gave up 7 bases, with 23 bases separating them. This CDR3 is CAITTTRGRVGNEQFF. As DNA, the CDR3 is TGTGCCATCACCACGACTAGGGGGAGGGTGGGTAATGAGCAGTTCTTC.

This clonotype has more than one count but fewer than ten. This chain joins TRBV27 and TRBJ2-7; D possibly corresponds to TRBD1 (5 bases). The germline V and J ends were trimmed by 6 bases and 4 bases, with 22 bases remaining between them. This CDR3 is 16 amino acids long. The V gene's germline CDR1 is MNHEY and CDR2 SMNVEV (reference sequence). CDR3 in DNA: TGTGCCAGCAGCGACCTCAGGGCAGGGAAGGGTTACGAGCAGTACTTC. It is translated as CASSDLRAGKGYEQYF.

This clonotype was counted a few times. The chain combines TRBV18 with TRBJ2-7; D may correspond to TRBD1 or TRBD2 (5 bases each). CDR3 length: 14 amino acids. Germline V gene sequence: CDR1 KGHSH, CDR2 LQKENI. Trimming removed 8 bases from V and 2 bases from J, with 16 bases in between. The chain's CDR3 is CASRSGRGPYEQYF. DNA for the CDR3: TGTGCCAGCCGATCGGGACGGGGTCCCTACGAGCAGTACTTC.

In its sample, this clonotype was seen a few times. The chain employs TRBV6-2 or TRBV6-3 and TRBJ1-1; D remains unclear. Germline CDR1 is MNHEY and CDR2 is SVGEGT. V gave up 7 bases and J gave up 2 bases, with 14 bases separating them. The CDR3 spans 14 residues. CDR3 region: CASNNRNLNTEAFF. Written as DNA, the CDR3 is TGTGCCAGCAACAACCGGAACCTTAACACTGAAGCTTTCTTT.

The sample holds a few counts of this clonotype. The chain links TRBV12-3 or TRBV12-4 to TRBJ2-1; 8 bases match TRBD2. J lost 6 bases, V lost 3 bases, and 7 bases had no gene match. This CDR3 comprises 15 residues. CDR3 region: CASSFWLAGINEQFF. CDR3 bases: TGTGCCAGCAGTTTTTGGCTAGCGGGCATCAATGAGCAGTTCTTC.

The chain carries TRBV11-2 and TRBJ2-5, with TRBD1 identical over 8 bases. The germline CDR1 and CDR2 sequences are SGHAT and FQNNGV. This CDR3 comprises 15 residues. After removal of 3 bases from V and 2 bases from J, the junction contained 5 bases not matched to a gene. The CDR3 DNA reads as TGTGCCAGCAGCTTCGACAGGGGTAGACAAGAGACCCAGTACTTC. Translated: CASSFDRGRQETQYF.

Only one count was recorded for this clonotype. The chain is built from TRBV6-2 or TRBV6-3 and TRBJ1-3; D is uncertain. V was pared by 8 bases and J by 2 bases, with 7 bases between. Germline V gene data show CDR1 as MNHEY and CDR2 as SVGEGT. CDR3 size: 12 residues. CDR3 protein: CASSSPGNTIYF. In DNA, the CDR3 is TGTGCCAGCTCTTCGCCTGGAAACACCATATATTTT.

This clonotype has at least ten counts. The V gene is TRBV12-3 or TRBV12-4, the J gene TRBJ2-3; TRBD2 matches 7 bases. V shed 5 bases, J shed 6 bases, and the junction held 8 bases outside the gene matches. The CDR3 sequence is 14 residues long. CDR3 sequence reads: CASSQGRERDTQYF. The DNA for the CDR3 is TGTGCCAGCAGTCAAGGGCGGGAGAGGGATACGCAGTATTTT.

The chain uses TRBV7-2 and TRBJ2-3; D not certain. Trimming took 1 base from V and 1 from J, leaving 9 bases between them. This CDR3 comprises 15 residues. Germline V gene data show CDR1 as SGHTA and CDR2 as FQGNSA. The CDR3 loop is CASSLVSSGTDTQYF. CDR3 DNA sequence: TGTGCCAGCAGCTTAGTGTCCAGCGGCACAGATACGCAGTATTTT.

This sequence joins TRBV4-2 and TRBJ2-3, with D uncertain. Germline lookup yields CDR1 LGHNA and CDR2 YNFKEQ. The V and J ends lost 5 bases and 2 bases respectively, with 8 bases between them. The length of the CDR3 is 13 residues. Here the CDR3 DNA reads TGTGCCAGCAGCGGATTATACACAGATACGCAGTATTTT. It codes for CASSGLYTDTQYF.

The genes are TRBV28 and TRBJ2-7; 8 nucleotides agree with TRBD2. This CDR3 has 15 amino acids. Germline V lookup: CDR1 MDHEN, CDR2 SYDVKM. Trimming at V came to 6 bases and at J to 0 bases, leaving 7 bases not matched to a gene. Written as DNA, the CDR3 is TGTGCCAGCAGGACTACTAGCGGACTCTCCTACGAGCAGTACTTC. This sequence encodes CASRTTSGLSYEQYF.

The chain carries TRBV7-9 and TRBJ2-1; 7 bases fit TRBD1. Unmatched junction bases numbered 2, after V lost 0 bases and J lost 0 bases. Looked up from germline, CDR1 is SEHNR and CDR2 is FQNEAQ (reference sequence). This CDR3 has 16 amino acids. For the CDR3, the DNA is TGTGCCAGCAGCTTAGCGGCAGGGGGCTCCTACAATGAGCAGTTCTTC. Residues: CASSLAAGGSYNEQFF.

The chain joins TRBV4-1 to TRBJ2-1, with D possibly being TRBD1 (6 bases). The V gene's germline CDR1 is MGHRA and CDR2 YSYEKL. Deletions cut 6 bases from V and 5 bases from J, with 20 bases between. The CDR3 contains 16 residues. For the CDR3, the DNA is TGCGCCAGCAGGCATCCTACGGGACAATCACACAATGAGCAGTTCTTC. Protein product: CASRHPTGQSHNEQFF.

This clonotype was detected only a few times. The chain uses TRBV7-6 and TRBJ2-3, with 10 bases that match TRBD2. Germline assignment: CDR1 SGHVS and CDR2 FNYEAQ. V lost 5 bases, J lost 4 bases, and 6 bases stayed unmatched. The CDR3 contains 15 residues. DNA of the CDR3: TGTGCCAGCAGCATTCGGACTAGCGGTGCAGATACGCAGTATTTT. Translation gives CASSIRTSGADTQYF.